These T cell receptor beta chains were read from a single sample in a study of cytomegalovirus exposure and HLA in healthy donors. Generated by immunoSEQ multiplex PCR, the TCRdb table keeps only in-frame clones and is missing some. This table has some 110,000 clones, 81% appearing once. Material: PBMCs. These receptors were collected from a young woman in good health and CMV-seronegative. CDR3s include the opening cysteine and the closing phenylalanine or tryptophan.

len,j_gene,v_gene,CDR3aa
14,TRBJ2-3,TRBV6-4,CASSEGDHTDTQYF
17,TRBJ1-5,TRBV15,CATSSSGTGHRIQPQHF
14,TRBJ1-1,TRBV6-6,CASSYWTENTEAFF
15,TRBJ2-7,TRBV6-6,CASTYGLTSTYEQYF
13,TRBJ2-7,TRBV7-2,CASSWGGTYEQYF
16,TRBJ2-3,TRBV28,CASSSPGGGDTDTQYF
14,TRBJ1-3,TRBV7-8,CASSLDRVGNTIYF
15,TRBJ2-7,TRBV6-1,CASSEMERLRYEQYF
15,TRBJ1-6,TRBV30,CAWRGGSSYNSPLHF
14,TRBJ2-1,TRBV6-5,CASSGQGKYNEQFF
17,TRBJ2-5,TRBV2,CASSGRSAGAQRETQYF
14,.,TRBV11-2,CASSFPTGKYEQYF
15,TRBJ2-2,TRBV13,CASSPGGQGSGELFF
14,TRBJ1-3,TRBV5-4,CASKDRFSGNTIYF
15,TRBJ2-1,TRBV4-2,CASSQDGRGYNEQFF
15,TRBJ2-2,TRBV6-7,CAYHAGGDNTGELFF
17,TRBJ1-2,TRBV28,CASRPGQGALANYGYTF
14,TRBJ2-1,TRBV5-1,CATTAGGPYNEQFF
15,TRBJ2-5,TRBV5-8,CASRVREVVLETQYF
13,TRBJ1-2,TRBV27,CASGGTVNYGYTF
15,TRBJ2-5,TRBV27,CASSIRVPRGPPQYF
13,TRBJ1-2,TRBV25-1,CASSERANYGYTF
15,TRBJ2-1,TRBV6-5,CASTLRRLAGDEQFF
14,TRBJ1-1,TRBV7-8,CASRPGRGGTEAFF
14,TRBJ1-6,TRBV18,CASSPTQDNSPLHF
15,TRBJ1-3,TRBV7-9,CASSSVRVFGNTIYF
15,TRBJ2-3,TRBV6-6,CASRTGTRLTDTQYF
16,TRBJ2-2,TRBV19,CASREQGLGVAGELFF
15,TRBJ1-2,TRBV10-1,CASSESRTGRYGYTF
13,TRBJ2-1,TRBV7-9,CSSTRRSGGEQFF
14,TRBJ1-1,TRBV7-9,CASSLDGGSTEAFF